The next 6 T cell receptor beta chains were all read from a single sample in a study of shared clonotypes between healthy human individuals (dated by TCRdb to 2020 to 2022). To prepare the library, the immunoSEQ multiplex PCR assay was applied. Entries here come from immuneACCESS through TCRdb and include only in-frame sequences with V and J called. Some clones fail to appear in such tables; in the studies checked, an unresolved V gene covers under half of the shortfall, and the cause of the remainder is unknown. The sample table shows 2 million to 3 million clones, and approximately 93% are seen once. The ten largest clones capture about 0.38% of the sample. Sequenced sample: naive CD4+ T cells from PBMCs. This sample's cell subset or site label indicates: CD45RA+ positively selected. These TCRs come from a man between 18 and 29 years old in good health. Some clones in this sample may be carry-over from other donors' samples.

This clone was found once. The chain couples TRBV9 to TRBJ2-5; D assignment may be TRBD1 or TRBD2 (6 bases each). Germline V gene data show CDR1 as SGDLS and CDR2 as YYNGEE. V gave up 3 bases and J gave up 7 bases, with 16 bases separating them. The CDR3 is made up of 14 amino acids. CDR3 DNA sequence: TGTGCCAGCAGCGCAAGGACGGGGGCCGGGACCCAGTACTTC. Its translation: CASSARTGAGTQYF.

The chain employs TRBV7-6 and TRBJ1-5; D is uncertain. The CDR3 sequence is 14 residues long. The germline CDR1 and CDR2 sequences are SGHVS and FNYEAQ. The ends were cut back, 0 bases at V and 4 bases at J, with 7 bases in the middle. In DNA, the CDR3 is TGTGCCAGCAGCTTAGCCCGGGGAAATCAGCCCCAGCATTTT. Protein: CASSLARGNQPQHF.

This chain connects TRBV7-2 to TRBJ2-3; perhaps TRBD1 as D (5 bases). The ends were cut back, 2 bases at V and 4 bases at J, with 13 bases in the middle. The germline V gene has CDR1 SGHTA and CDR2 FQGNSA. CDR3 length: 15 amino acids. CDR3 loop: CASSLSRVGADTQYF. For the CDR3, the DNA is TGTGCCAGCAGCTTAAGCAGGGTTGGAGCAGATACGCAGTATTTT.

The chain links TRBV28 to TRBJ1-5, with TRBD1 as a possible D gene (5 bases). The CDR3 runs 13 residues. Germline V CDR1 and CDR2: MDHEN, SYDVKM. The V gene lost 7 bases and the J gene lost 6 bases, with 13 bases spanning the gap. CDR3 loop: CASIPSGGQPQHF. Written as DNA, the CDR3 is TGTGCCAGCATTCCATCGGGGGGTCAGCCCCAGCATTTT.

The chain employs TRBV30 and TRBJ1-4, with D maybe TRBD1 (5 bases). The CDR3 contains 15 residues. Germline V CDR1 and CDR2: GTSNPN, SVGIG (reference sequence). V shed 1 base and J shed 0 bases, with 9 bases lying between them. CDR3 DNA: TGTGCCTGGAGTGGACGGGGCGCAACTAATGAAAAACTGTTTTTT. Its translation: CAWSGRGATNEKLFF.

The rearrangement joins TRBV18 to TRBJ2-2; D gene ambiguous. CDR3 length: 14 amino acids. Germline CDR1 is KGHSH and CDR2 is LQKENI. Trimming took 3 bases from V and 3 from J, leaving 8 bases between them. The CDR3 nucleotides are TGTGCCAGCTCACCCCTCAGCTACACCGGGGAGCTGTTTTTT. Residues: CASSPLSYTGELFF.